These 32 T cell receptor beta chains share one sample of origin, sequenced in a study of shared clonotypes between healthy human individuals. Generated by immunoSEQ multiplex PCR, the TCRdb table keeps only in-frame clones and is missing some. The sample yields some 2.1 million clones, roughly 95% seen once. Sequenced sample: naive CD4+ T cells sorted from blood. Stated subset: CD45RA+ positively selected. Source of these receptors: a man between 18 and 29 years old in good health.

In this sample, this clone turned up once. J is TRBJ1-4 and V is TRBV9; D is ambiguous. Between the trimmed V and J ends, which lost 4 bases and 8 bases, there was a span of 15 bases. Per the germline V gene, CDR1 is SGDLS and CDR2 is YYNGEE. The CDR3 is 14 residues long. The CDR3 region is CASSFTDGSEKLFF. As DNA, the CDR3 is TGTGCCAGCAGCTTCACCGACGGATCCGAAAAACTGTTTTTT.

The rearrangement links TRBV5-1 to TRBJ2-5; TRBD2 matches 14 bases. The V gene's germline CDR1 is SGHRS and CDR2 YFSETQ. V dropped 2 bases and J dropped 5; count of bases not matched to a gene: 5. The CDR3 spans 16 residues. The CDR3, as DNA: TGCGCCAGCAGCTTTGGGGGACTAGCGGGAGTGGAGACCCAGTACTTC. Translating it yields CASSFGGLAGVETQYF.

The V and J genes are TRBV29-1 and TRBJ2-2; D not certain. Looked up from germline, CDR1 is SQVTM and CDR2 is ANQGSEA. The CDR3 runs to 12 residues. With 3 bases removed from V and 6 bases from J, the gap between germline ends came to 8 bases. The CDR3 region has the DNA TGCAGCGTTGAGCCCACACCCGGGGAGCTGTTTTTT. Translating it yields CSVEPTPGELFF.

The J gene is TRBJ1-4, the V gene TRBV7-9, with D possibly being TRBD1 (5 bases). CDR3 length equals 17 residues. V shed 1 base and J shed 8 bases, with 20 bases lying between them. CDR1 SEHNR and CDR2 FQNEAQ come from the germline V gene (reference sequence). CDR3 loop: CASSLGQTGPPGEKLFF. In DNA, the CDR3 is TGTGCCAGCAGCTTAGGACAGACCGGTCCTCCGGGCGAAAAACTGTTTTTT. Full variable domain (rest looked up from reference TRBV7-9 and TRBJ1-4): DTGVSQNPRHKITKRGQNVTFRCDPISEHNRLYWYRQTLGQGPEFLTYFQNEAQLEKSRLLSDRFSAERPKGSFSTLEIQRTEQGDSAMYLCASSLGQTGPPGEKLFFGSGTQLSVL.

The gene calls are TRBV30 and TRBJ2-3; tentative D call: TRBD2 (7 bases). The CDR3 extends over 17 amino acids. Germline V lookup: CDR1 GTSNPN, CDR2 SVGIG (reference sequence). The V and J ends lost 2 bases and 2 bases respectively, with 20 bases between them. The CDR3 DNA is TGTGCCTGGAGTCGGTCTAAGTTGGGGGGGCTCACAGATACGCAGTATTTT. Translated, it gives CAWSRSKLGGLTDTQYF.

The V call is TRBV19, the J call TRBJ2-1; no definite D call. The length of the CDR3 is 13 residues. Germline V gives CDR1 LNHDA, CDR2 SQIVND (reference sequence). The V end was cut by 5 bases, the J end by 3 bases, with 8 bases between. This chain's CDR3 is CASSPLDYNEQFF. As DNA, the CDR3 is TGTGCCAGTAGTCCGCTGGACTACAATGAGCAGTTCTTC.

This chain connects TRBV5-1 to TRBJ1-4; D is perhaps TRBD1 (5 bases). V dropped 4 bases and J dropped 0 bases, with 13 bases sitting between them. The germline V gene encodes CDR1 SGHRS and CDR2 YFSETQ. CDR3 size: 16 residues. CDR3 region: CASSRDSLATNEKLFF. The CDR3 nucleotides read TGCGCCAGCAGCAGGGACTCCCTTGCAACTAATGAAAAACTGTTTTTT.

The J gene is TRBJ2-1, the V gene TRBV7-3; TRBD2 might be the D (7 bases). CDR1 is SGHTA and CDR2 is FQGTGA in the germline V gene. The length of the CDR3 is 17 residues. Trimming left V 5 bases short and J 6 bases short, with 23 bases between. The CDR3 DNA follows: TGTGCCAGCAGCACACCAGCAACGGGGGGCCGCCCCAATGAGCAGTTCTTC. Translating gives CASSTPATGGRPNEQFF. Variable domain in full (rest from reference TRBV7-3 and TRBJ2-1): GAGVSQTPSNKVTEKGKYVELRCDPISGHTALYWYRQSLGQGPEFLIYFQGTGAADDSGLPNDRFFAVRPEGSVSTLKIQRTERGDSAVYLCASSTPATGGRPNEQFFGPGTRLTVL.

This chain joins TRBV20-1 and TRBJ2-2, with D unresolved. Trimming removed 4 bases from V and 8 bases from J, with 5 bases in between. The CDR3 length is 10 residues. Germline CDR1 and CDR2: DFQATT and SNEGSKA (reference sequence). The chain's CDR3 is CSAMRGELFF. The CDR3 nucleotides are TGCAGTGCTATGAGGGGGGAGCTGTTTTTT.

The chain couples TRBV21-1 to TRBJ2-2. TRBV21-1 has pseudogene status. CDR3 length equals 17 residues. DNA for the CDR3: TGTGCCAGCAGCAAAGCGGGAGACAGTGGGAACACCGGGGAGCTGTTTTTT. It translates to CASSKAGDSGNTGELFF.

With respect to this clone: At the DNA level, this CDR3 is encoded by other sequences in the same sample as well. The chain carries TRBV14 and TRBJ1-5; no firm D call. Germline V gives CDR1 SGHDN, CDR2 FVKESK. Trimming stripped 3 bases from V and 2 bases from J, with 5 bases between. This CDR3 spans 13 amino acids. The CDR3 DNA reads TGTGCCAGCAGCCAGGGTGGCAATCAGCCCCAGCATTTT. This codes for CASSQGGNQPQHF.

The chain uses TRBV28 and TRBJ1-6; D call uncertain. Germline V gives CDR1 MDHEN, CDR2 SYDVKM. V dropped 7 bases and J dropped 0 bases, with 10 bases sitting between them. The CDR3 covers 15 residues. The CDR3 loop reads CASTDTGSYNSPLHF. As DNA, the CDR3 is TGTGCCAGCACCGACACGGGCTCCTATAATTCACCCCTCCACTTT.

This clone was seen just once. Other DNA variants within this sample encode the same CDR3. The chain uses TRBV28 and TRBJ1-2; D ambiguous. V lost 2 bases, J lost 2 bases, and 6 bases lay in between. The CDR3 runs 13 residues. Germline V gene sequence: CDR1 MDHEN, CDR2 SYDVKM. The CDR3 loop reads CASSLRGNYGYTF. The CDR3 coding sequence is TGTGCCAGCAGTTTAAGAGGGAACTATGGCTACACCTTC.

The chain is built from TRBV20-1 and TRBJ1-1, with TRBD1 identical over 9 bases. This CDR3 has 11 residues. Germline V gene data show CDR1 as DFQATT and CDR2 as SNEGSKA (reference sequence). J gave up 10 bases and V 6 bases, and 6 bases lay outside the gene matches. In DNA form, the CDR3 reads TGCAGTGCAACGGAGGGACAGGGAGCTTTCTTT. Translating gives CSATEGQGAFF.

For the CDR3, the DNA is TGTGCCAGCAGCCCCAGGGGAGAGGACTATGGCTACACCTTC. Protein product: CASSPRGEDYGYTF. The chain combines TRBV9 with TRBJ1-2, with D maybe TRBD1 (6 bases). V was shortened by 4 bases and J by 3 bases, with 13 bases between the two germline ends. The CDR3 covers 14 residues. The germline V gene encodes CDR1 SGDLS and CDR2 YYNGEE.

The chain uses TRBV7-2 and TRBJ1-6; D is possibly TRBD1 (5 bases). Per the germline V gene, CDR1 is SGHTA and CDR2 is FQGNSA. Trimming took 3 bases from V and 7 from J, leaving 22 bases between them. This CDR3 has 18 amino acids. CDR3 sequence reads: CASSFLAFGTIQNSPLHF. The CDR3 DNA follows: TGTGCCAGCAGCTTTCTTGCGTTCGGGACTATTCAAAATTCACCCCTCCACTTT. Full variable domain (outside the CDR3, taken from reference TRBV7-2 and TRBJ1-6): GAGVSQSPSNKVTEKGKDVELRCDPISGHTALYWYRQSLGQGLEFLIYFQGNSAPDKSGLPSDRFSAERTGGSVSTLTIQRTQQEDSAVYLCASSFLAFGTIQNSPLHFGNGTRLTVT.

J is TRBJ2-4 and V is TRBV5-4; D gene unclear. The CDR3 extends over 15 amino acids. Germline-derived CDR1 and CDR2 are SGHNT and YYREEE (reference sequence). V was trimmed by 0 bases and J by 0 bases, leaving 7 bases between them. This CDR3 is CASSLDVLAKNIQYF. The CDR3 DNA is TGTGCCAGCAGCTTGGACGTCCTAGCCAAAAACATTCAGTACTTC.

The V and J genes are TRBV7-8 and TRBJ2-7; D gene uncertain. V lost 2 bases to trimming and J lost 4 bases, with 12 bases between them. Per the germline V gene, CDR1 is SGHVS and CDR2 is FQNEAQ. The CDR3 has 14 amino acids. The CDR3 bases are TGTGCCAGCAGCTTAACTGGTGACTTATACGAGCAGTACTTC. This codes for CASSLTGDLYEQYF.

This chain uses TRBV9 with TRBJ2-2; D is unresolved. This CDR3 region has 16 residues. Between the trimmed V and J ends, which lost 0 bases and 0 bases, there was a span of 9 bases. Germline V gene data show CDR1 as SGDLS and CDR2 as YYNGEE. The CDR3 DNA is TGTGCCAGCAGCGTAGGCCAGGCCGCGAACACCGGGGAGCTGTTTTTT. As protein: CASSVGQAANTGELFF. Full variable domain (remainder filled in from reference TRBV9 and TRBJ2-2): DSGVTQTPKHLITATGQRVTLRCSPRSGDLSVYWYQQSLDQGLQFLIQYYNGEERAKGNILERFSAQQFPDLHSELNLSSLELGDSALYFCASSVGQAANTGELFFGEGSRLTVL.

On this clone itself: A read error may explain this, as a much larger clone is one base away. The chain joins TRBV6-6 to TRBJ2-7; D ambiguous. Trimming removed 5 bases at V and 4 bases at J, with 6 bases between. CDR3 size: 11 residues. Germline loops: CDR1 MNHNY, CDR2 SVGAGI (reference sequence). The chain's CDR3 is CASSEPYEQYF. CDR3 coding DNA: TGTGCCAGCAGTGAACCATACGAGCAGTACTTC.

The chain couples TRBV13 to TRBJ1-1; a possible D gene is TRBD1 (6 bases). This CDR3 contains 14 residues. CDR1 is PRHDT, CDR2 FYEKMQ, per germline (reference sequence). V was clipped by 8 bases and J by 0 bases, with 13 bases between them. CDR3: CASRRGPLNTEAFF. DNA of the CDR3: TGTGCCAGCCGGCGGGGGCCATTGAACACTGAAGCTTTCTTT.

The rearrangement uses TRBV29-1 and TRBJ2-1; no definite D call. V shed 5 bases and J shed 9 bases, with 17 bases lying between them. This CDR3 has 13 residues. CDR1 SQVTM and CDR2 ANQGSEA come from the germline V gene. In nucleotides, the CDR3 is TGCAGCGTTCGGACGGCAACTACGGGTGAGCAGTTCTTC. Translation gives CSVRTATTGEQFF.

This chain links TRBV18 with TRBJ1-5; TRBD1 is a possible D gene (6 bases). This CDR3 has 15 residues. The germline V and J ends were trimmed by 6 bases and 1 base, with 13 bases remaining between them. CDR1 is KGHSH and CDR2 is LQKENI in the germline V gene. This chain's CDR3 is CASSSVGQSNQPQHF. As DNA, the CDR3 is TGTGCCAGCTCGTCCGTCGGACAGAGCAATCAGCCCCAGCATTTT.

The CDR3 DNA follows: TGTGCCAGCAGTGAATATCGAGCGGCTACTCGCTACGAGCAGTACTTC. Translation gives CASSEYRAATRYEQYF. The chain carries TRBV25-1 and TRBJ2-7, with D perhaps TRBD2 (5 bases). Germline V gives CDR1 MGHDK, CDR2 SYGVNS. CDR3 length: 16 amino acids. Trimming removed 0 bases at V and 3 bases at J, with 15 bases between.

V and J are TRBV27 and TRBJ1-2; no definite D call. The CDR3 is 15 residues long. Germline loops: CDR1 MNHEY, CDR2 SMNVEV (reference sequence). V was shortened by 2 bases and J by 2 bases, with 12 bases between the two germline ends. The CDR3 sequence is CASSLGGSGNYGYTF. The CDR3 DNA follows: TGTGCCAGCAGTTTAGGAGGGTCGGGGAACTATGGCTACACCTTC.

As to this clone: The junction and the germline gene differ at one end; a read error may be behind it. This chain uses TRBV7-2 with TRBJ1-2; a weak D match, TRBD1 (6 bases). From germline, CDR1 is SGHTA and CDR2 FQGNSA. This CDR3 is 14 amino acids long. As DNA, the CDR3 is TGTGCCAGCAGCTTCGATAAGGACAGTCGTAGATTGGCCTTC. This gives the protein CASSFDKDSRRLAF.

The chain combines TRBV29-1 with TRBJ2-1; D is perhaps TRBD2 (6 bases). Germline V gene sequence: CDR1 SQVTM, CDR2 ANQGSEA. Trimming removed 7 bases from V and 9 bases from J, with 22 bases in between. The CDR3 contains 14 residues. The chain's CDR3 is CSASPSSGGVEQFF. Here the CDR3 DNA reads TGCAGCGCCTCCCCCAGCAGCGGCGGGGTTGAGCAGTTCTTC.

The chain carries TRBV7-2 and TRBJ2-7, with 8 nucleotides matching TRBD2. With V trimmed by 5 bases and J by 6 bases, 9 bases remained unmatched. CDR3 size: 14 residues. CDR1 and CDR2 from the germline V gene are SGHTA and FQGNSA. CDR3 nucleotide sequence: TGTGCCAGCAGCCCTGGACTAGCTCGCGGCGAGCAGTACTTC. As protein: CASSPGLARGEQYF. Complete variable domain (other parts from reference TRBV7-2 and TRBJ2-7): GAGVSQSPSNKVTEKGKDVELRCDPISGHTALYWYRQSLGQGLEFLIYFQGNSAPDKSGLPSDRFSAERTGGSVSTLTIQRTQQEDSAVYLCASSPGLARGEQYFGPGTRLTVT.

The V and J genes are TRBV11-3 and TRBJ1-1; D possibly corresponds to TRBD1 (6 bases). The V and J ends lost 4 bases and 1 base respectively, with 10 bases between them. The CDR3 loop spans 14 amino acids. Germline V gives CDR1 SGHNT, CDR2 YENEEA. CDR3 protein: CASSSGTKNTEAFF. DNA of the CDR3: TGTGCCAGCAGCTCCGGGACAAAGAACACTGAAGCTTTCTTT.

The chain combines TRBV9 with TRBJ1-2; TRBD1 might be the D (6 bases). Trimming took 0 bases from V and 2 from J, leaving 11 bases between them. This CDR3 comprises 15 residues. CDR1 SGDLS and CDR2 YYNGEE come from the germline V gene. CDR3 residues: CASSVGGHGNYGYTF. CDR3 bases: TGTGCCAGCAGCGTAGGGGGACACGGAAACTATGGCTACACCTTC. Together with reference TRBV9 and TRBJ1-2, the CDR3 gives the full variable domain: DSGVTQTPKHLITATGQRVTLRCSPRSGDLSVYWYQQSLDQGLQFLIQYYNGEERAKGNILERFSAQQFPDLHSELNLSSLELGDSALYFCASSVGGHGNYGYTFGSGTRLTVV.

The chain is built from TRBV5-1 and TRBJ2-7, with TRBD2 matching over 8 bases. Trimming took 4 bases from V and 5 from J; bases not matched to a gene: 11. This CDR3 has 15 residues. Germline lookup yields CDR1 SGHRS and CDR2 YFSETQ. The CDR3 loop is CASSASSGVRNEQYF. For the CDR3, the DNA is TGCGCCAGCAGCGCGAGTAGCGGGGTAAGGAACGAGCAGTACTTC.

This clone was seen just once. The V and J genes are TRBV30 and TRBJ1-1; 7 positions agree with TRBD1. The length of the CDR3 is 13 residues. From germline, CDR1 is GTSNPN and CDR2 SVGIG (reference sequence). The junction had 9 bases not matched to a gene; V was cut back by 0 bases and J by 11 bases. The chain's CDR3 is CAWSVQGVAQAFF. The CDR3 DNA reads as TGTGCCTGGAGTGTTCAGGGGGTTGCCCAGGCTTTCTTT.